This T cell receptor beta chain was recorded in a study of T cells after yellow fever vaccination. TCRdb used MiXCR to reprocess the 5' RACE reads, holding one entry per CDR3 protein. In the table there are 450,000 to 600,000 distinct CDR3 sequences, 13% of which are singletons. This CDR3 is built from 13 residues. The source was PBMCs, collected on the day of the yellow fever booster vaccination. This clonotype was obtained from a man aged 25-45 years who received the YFV17D yellow fever vaccine. The chain couples TRBV21-1 to TRBJ2-6; TRBD1 is the table's D call and was not checked against the DNA. TRBV21-1 is a pseudogene locus. CDR3 DNA sequence: TGTGCCAGCAGCAAAGAAGGTGGGACCGTCCTGACTTTC. Protein: CASSKEGGTVLTF.